This TCR beta chain was obtained from a study of shared clonotypes between healthy human individuals. V was cut by 1 base and J by 5 bases, with 8 bases left in between. CDR1 is MDHEN, CDR2 SYDVKM, per germline. The CDR3 spans 13 residues. A note on this clone: Other nucleotide sequences from this sample produce the same CDR3.

Each subset's genomic DNA was shared equally among a number of immunoSEQ plates. This table comes from immunoSEQ multiplex PCR, and its TCRdb copy is limited to in-frame clones, with some not included. In the table there are about 960,000 clones, about three quarters of which are singletons. The receptor was derived from a man aged 18 to 29 in good health. Material: memory CD4+ T cells sorted from blood. Subset given: CD45RA-negative fraction. The chain links TRBV28 to TRBJ1-2; D perhaps matches TRBD1 (5 bases). CDR3 in amino acids: CASSLSRGYGYTF. The CDR3 DNA is TGTGCCAGCAGTTTATCGAGGGGATATGGCTACACCTTC.